The text below deals with one T cell receptor beta chain. The data derive from a study of blood T cell repertoires in COVID-19. On the study more broadly: Samples taken during acute and convalescent COVID-19 were collected in the United States, Italy and Spain. Sample material is recorded as cDNA or gDNA derived from T cells, B-cell-depleted T cells, or PBMCs.

The authors' processing: Estimation of nucleated cell counts was performed using reference gene primer amplification. The table came from immunoSEQ multiplex PCR; TCRdb's copy has only in-frame clones and leaves some out. Clone size and the V and J calls come from that table; the DNA yielded D and trimming. This table has fewer than 350,000 clones, 81% appearing once. Looked up from germline, CDR1 is MDHEN and CDR2 is SYDVKM. V lost 2 bases to trimming and J lost 4 bases, with 8 bases between them. The CDR3 loop spans 13 amino acids. The chain employs TRBV28 and TRBJ1-2; D is ambiguous. The sequencing sample was made of peripheral blood. This TCR came from a woman aged 55-75 years with active or convalescent COVID-19. The DNA for the CDR3 is TGTGCCAGCAGTTTAGCACAGTTCTATGGCTACACCTTC. Translating gives CASSLAQFYGYTF.